The sequence of this TCR beta chain was determined in a study of shared clonotypes between healthy human individuals (TCRdb year 2020). In the study overall: The cohort included three men and two women between 18 and 49 years of age. The study deeply sequenced blood TCR repertoires of about five healthy adults to estimate repertoire size and the extent of clonotype sharing between individuals. For each donor, CD4 naive and CD4 memory were each given three plates, CD8 naive was given two plates, and CD8 memory was given one plate. Libraries were prepared and TCR repertoires were sequenced by different laboratories using diverse techniques, in order to increase sequencing depth and limit assay-specific biases. Between about 0.9 and 8.9 billion PBMCs per donor were obtained by leukapheresis. The study at large found these results: Because the study included only a small number of donors, the genetic and exposure-history diversity represented was limited. Compared with non-shared clonotypes, clonotypes shared by all four sorted-subset donors had higher generation probabilities. Larger estimated clonotype richness was generally found for naive subsets than for memory subsets. When several donors were compared, the shared fraction of clonotypes was about 5% for naive CD4, approximately 3.5% for naive CD8, about 2.4% for memory CD4, and 0.4% for memory CD8. Pairwise subsampling led to the expectation that sequencing depth would affect the degree of clonotype sharing among donors. Incomplete sequencing was indicated by rarefaction of sorted-subset datasets, despite the large sequencing depth. Sampling was limited to blood, and TCR repertoires in tissue likely differ from TCR repertoires in blood.

Worth noting for this clone: Its recognized antigen is unknown. No qualities accompany the bases; no much larger clone lies one base away.

Healthy HIV-negative adults with no recently reported acute infections or vaccinations were included as donors. Only Caucasian adults living in Nashville, Tennessee, USA were represented among the donors. CD4+ T cells were enriched by magnetic negative selection, after which naive cells were positively selected on CD45RA and the negative fraction was taken as the memory subset. Blood was obtained by leukapheresis, after which PBMCs were separated by Ficoll-Histopaque density gradient centrifugation and cryopreserved in liquid nitrogen vapor phase. Purity and quantity of every magnetically sorted T cell population were checked by analytical flow cytometry. Genomic DNA was isolated from each sorted fraction and quantified by UV absorbance on a Nanodrop 2000c. The trim is 0 bases for V and 2 bases for J, with a gap of 13 bases between the germline ends. The CDR3 has 16 amino acids, counting the end cysteine and phenylalanine. Left in the record is the CDR3 DNA by itself, 48 bases read in frame from the first base. As encoded in the germline V gene, CDR1 is KGHSH while CDR2 is LQKENI.

TCR CDR3 regions were amplified from genomic DNA by multiplex PCR using the deep immunoSEQ assay. Genomic DNA extracted from each cell subset was distributed evenly over all wells of several immunoSEQ 96-well plates, and each plate served as one replicate. For sorted subsets, 200 to 250 ng of genomic DNA, equivalent to about 30,000 T cell genomes, went into each replicate PCR. The purified libraries were quantified using a Qubit 3.0 fluorometer, sized with a Bioanalyzer 2100, and then quantified again using the KAPA Library Quantification kit. Each immunoSEQ 96-well plate was sequenced on its own single-read 150-cycle Illumina NextSeq 550 flow cell. On the authors' methods: Because the immunoSEQ output included only junctional sequences and no quality scores, the filtering could not be the same as the filtering used for full-length reads. To assign V/J genes and CDR3, sequences were annotated using PyIR, a Python wrapper for IgBLAST v1.9, with IMGT germline references. Reads with weak V/J assignments (E-value above 1e-6), missing CDR3, stop codons, out-of-frame junctions, or ambiguous translated residues were removed. V3J clonotypes were defined as sequences sharing an identical inferred V gene, J gene, and CDR3 amino acid sequence. Percentage overlap between repertoires was calculated by dividing the number of shared unique clonotypes by the size of the smaller repertoire. RTK rarefaction, the Chao1 estimator, and Recon v2.1 estimates of unobserved clonotypes were used to assess repertoire richness. Generation probabilities for all TCRbeta clonotypes obtained by the gDNA method from a handful of donors were computed using OLGA. What TCRdb holds here is the immuneACCESS table cut down to in-frame rearrangements. Part of the clones is not present; checked against another copy, under half of the missing clones reflect an unresolved V gene, and the others are unexplained. V, J and clone size were drawn from that table, and D and trimming were deduced from the DNA. This sample has around 2.1 million clones in its table, and approximately 94% of those were observed once. The ten largest clones capture roughly 0.13% of the sample.

The sequenced material came from naive CD4+ T cells sorted from blood. The meaning of the sample's cell subset or site label: CD45RA+ positively selected. This TCR was sampled from a man between 18 and 35 years old in good health. The chain employs TRBV18 and TRBJ1-2, and perhaps TRBD1 as D gene, on 6 matching bases. The CDR3 has the sequence CASSPPGQGLNYGYTF. The base sequence is TGTGCCAGCTCACCACCGGGCCAGGGGCTCAACTATGGCTACACCTTC.